Sequencing of this TCR beta chain was carried out in a study of CD8+CD57+ T cells in acquired aplastic anemia. CDR3 size: 14 residues. V gave up 8 bases and J gave up 4 bases, with 16 bases separating them. CDR1 is LNHDA, CDR2 SQIVND, per germline (reference sequence). Genomic DNA provided the template from which TCR beta VDJ and CDR3 profiles were obtained. MiXCR, run by TCRdb on the reads, gives a single entry per CDR3 protein. Among about 470,000 distinct CDR3 sequences listed, about a third were seen once. Patients chosen for sequencing had shown CD8+CD57+ cell expansion by flow cytometry. Patients were treatment-naive when blood was sampled.

The gene calls are TRBV19 and TRBJ2-3; D not resolved. The sequencing input was sorted CD4+, CD8+, or CD8+CD57+ T cells (not recorded which) from PBMCs. This sequence was found in a human donor with aplastic anemia. In DNA form, the CDR3 reads TGTGCCAGTTCCTTAGGGCAAGGCTCAGATACGCAGTATTTT. Translating gives CASSLGQGSDTQYF.